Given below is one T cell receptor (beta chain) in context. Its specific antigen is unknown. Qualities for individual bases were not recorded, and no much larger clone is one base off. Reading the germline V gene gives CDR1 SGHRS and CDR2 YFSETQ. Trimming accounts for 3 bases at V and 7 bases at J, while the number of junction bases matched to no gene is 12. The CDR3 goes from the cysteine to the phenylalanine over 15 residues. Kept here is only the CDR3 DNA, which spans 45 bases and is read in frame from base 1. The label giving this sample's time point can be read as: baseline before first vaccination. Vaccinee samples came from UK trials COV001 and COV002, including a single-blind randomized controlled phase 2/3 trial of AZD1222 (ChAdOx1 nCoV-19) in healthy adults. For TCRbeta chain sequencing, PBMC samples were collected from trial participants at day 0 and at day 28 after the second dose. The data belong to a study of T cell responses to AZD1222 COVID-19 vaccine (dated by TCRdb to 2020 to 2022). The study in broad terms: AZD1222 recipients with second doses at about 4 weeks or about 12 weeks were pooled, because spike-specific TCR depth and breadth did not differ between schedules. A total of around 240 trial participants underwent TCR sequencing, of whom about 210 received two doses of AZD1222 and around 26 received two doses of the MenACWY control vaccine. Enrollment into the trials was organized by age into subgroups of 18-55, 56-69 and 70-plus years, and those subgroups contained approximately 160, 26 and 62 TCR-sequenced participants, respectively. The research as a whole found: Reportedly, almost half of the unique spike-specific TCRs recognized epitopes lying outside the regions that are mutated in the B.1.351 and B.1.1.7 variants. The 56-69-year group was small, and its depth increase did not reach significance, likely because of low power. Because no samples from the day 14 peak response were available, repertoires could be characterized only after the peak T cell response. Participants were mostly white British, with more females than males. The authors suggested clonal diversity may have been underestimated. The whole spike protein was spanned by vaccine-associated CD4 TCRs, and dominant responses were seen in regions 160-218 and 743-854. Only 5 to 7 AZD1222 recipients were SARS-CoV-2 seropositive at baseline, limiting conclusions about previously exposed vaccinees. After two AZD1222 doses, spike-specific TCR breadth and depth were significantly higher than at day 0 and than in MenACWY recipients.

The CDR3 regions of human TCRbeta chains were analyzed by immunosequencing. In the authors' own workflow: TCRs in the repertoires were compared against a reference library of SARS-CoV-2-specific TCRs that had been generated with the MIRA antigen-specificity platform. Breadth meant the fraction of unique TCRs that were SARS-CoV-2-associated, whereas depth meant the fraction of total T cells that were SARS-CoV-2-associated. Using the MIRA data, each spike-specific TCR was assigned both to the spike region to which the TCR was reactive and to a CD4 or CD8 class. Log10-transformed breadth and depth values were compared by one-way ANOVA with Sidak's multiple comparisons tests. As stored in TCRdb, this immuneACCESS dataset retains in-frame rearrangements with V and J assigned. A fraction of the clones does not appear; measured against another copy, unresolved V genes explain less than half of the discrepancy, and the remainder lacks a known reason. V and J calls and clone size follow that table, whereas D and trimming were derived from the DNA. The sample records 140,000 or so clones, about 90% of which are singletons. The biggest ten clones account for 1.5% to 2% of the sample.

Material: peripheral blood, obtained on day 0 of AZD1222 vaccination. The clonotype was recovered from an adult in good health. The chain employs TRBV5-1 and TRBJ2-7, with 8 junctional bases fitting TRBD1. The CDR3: CASSSTGTGVQEQYF. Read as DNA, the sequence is TGCGCCAGCAGCTCCACCGGGACAGGTGTCCAGGAGCAGTACTTC. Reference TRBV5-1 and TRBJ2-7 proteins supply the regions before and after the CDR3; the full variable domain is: KAGVTQTPRYLIKTRGQQVTLSCSPISGHRSVSWYQQTPGQGLQFLFEYFSETQRNKGNFPGRFSGRQFSNSRSEMNVSTLELGDSALYLCASSSTGTGVQEQYFGPGTRLTVT.